This TCR beta chain appears in the sequencing data of a study of T cell repertoires in cytomegalovirus infection. Background on the study: The study used recently identified HLA-C-restricted and well-studied HLA-B-restricted CMV epitopes. Evidence of both CMV infection and a matching HLA type came from public TCR beta signatures.

CDR1 and CDR2 from the germline V gene are LNHDA and SQIVND (reference sequence). V dropped 5 bases and J dropped 7; count of bases not matched to a gene: 5. The CDR3 covers 13 residues. Using its own MiXCR run on the reads, TCRdb lists one record per CDR3 protein. The profile shows around 710,000 distinct CDR3 sequences, 25% to 35% of them singletons. For this clonotype: Antigen unknown.

The input for sequencing was cultured CD8+ T cells from PBMCs, taken from culture after CMV antigen stimulation. The chain recombines TRBV19 with TRBJ1-5; TRBD1 aligns across 7 bases. The TCR originated in a human donor in good health (CMV status not recorded). Some clones in this sample may be carry-over from other donors' samples. CDR3: CASSPRQGQPQHF. The DNA for the CDR3 is TGTGCCAGTAGTCCCCGACAGGGACAGCCCCAGCATTTT. The whole variable domain, filled in from reference TRBV19 and TRBJ1-5, reads DGGITQSPKYLFRKEGQNVTLSCEQNLNHDAMYWYRQDPGQGLRLIYYSQIVNDFQKGDIAEGYSVSREKKESFPLTVTSAQKNPTAFYLCASSPRQGQPQHFGDGTRLSIL.